This T cell receptor beta chain was recovered during a study of T cells in Graves' hyperthyroidism and ophthalmopathy. Findings and caveats of the study: From stable hyperthyroidism, ophthalmopathy was set apart by a 13 V-J model. The model foresaw ophthalmopathy a median approximately 6.3 months prior to onset.

Amplification yielded TCR beta CDR3 regions, with RNA transcripts as the source. First-round RT-PCR targeting the TCR CDR3 was performed with the HTBI primer set. TCRdb re-called the multiplex PCR reads through MiXCR, storing one row per CDR3 protein. The data contain roughly 640,000 distinct CDR3 sequences, about a sixth of them singletons. This clonotype has a count of ten or more. As yet, its antigen is unknown. Germline V gene sequence: CDR1 SGHAT, CDR2 FQDESV (reference sequence). V shed 5 bases and J 3 bases; nucleotides not matched to a gene: 8. The CDR3 runs to 16 residues. Ophthalmopathy cases met thresholds of Clinical Activity Score at least 3, NOSPECS grade at least 4 and duration under 3 months. Source material for PBMCs was around 10 ml fresh peripheral blood.

The origin of this receptor is a woman in her thirties or forties with Graves' ophthalmopathy. The J gene is TRBJ2-7, the V gene TRBV11-1; 12 positions match TRBD2. The sample consisted of blood. DNA of the CDR3: TGTGCCAGCAGCAAGCTAGCGGGAGGGCCGGTCTACGAGCAGTACTTC. Its protein is CASSKLAGGPVYEQYF.